This TCR beta chain was sequenced for a study of immune heterogeneity within non-small cell lung tumors. Broader study findings: Local T-cell clonality correlated moderately but significantly with local tumor mutational burden (R about 0.32). Each patient's tumor sites shared recurring identical dominant CDR3 beta clonotypes, and individual sites also carried their own high-frequency clones. Individual patients largely had distinct high-frequency T-cell receptor beta clonotypes from one another.

Multiplex PCR employing 32 V and 13 J primers generated amplicons of the TCR beta CDR3. TCRdb passed the multiplex PCR reads through MiXCR, listing each CDR3 protein once. This table has some 9,300 distinct CDR3 sequences, roughly a third appearing once. The template consisted of bulk tumor genomic DNA, with roughly 0.65 ug used per sample. The authors collected several far-apart biopsies from each primary tumor during surgery. The cohort was untreated, with newly diagnosed non-small cell lung cancer undergoing curative surgery. Everyone who gave samples had just been diagnosed with non-small cell lung cancer and was having surgery with curative intent. The ends lost 6 bases at V and 0 bases at J; junction bases unmatched: 14. The CDR3 sequence is 20 residues long. Germline V gives CDR1 MGHDK, CDR2 SYGVNS. The sample holds many counts of this clonotype. Its antigen is still unknown.

The receptor was derived from a man aged 55-75 years with non-small cell lung cancer. Sample: lung tumor tissue. J is TRBJ2-3 and V is TRBV25-1, with 14 bases fitting TRBD2. The CDR3 DNA sequence: TGTGCCAGCAGCGCTCCCAGACTAGCGGGAGGGATGCCGAGCACAGATACGCAGTATTTT. Translation: CASSAPRLAGGMPSTDTQYF.